Listed below are T cell receptor beta chains from one sample, sequenced in a study of Ad26.COV2.S vaccination and SARS-CoV-2 variants. Produced via immunoSEQ multiplex PCR; TCRdb's table is partial and in-frame only. The repertoire includes 150,000 to 200,000 clones, approximately 88% of them detected once, and under 7.5% sits in the top ten. The specimen was peripheral blood, collected after recovery from COVID-19. The receptors were sampled from a human donor who had recovered from COVID-19. Each CDR3 is given with its conserved first and last residue. The order of the fields is D gene, clone size, J gene, CDR3 length, V gene, CDR3 DNA, CDR3 protein. D genes are given only for firm matches. Clone size is shown for a subset of rows, as once, few, many or a class of expanded clone.

D: -; size: -; J: TRBJ2-7; length: 11; V: TRBV29-1; DNA: TGCAGCGTTGACGATTCCTACGAGCAGTACTTC; CDR3: CSVDDSYEQYF
D: -; size: once; J: TRBJ1-6; length: 17; V: TRBV5-1; DNA: TGCGCCAGCAGCGCTTCAGGGGCTCGGGGTTCCTATTCACCCCTCCACTTT; CDR3: CASSASGARGSYSPLHF
D: -; size: -; J: TRBJ1-1; length: 13; V: TRBV6-4; DNA: TGTGCCAGCAGTGAACAGACCAACACTGAAGCTTTCTTT; CDR3: CASSEQTNTEAFF
D: -; size: -; J: TRBJ2-7; length: 14; V: TRBV6-5; DNA: TGTGCCAGCAGTTACCAGCGGAGCTCCTACGAGCAGTACTTC; CDR3: CASSYQRSSYEQYF
D: -; size: once; J: TRBJ2-7; length: 13; V: TRBV5-1; DNA: TGCGCCAGCAGCTTGGATATGGGCTACGAGCAGTACTTC; CDR3: CASSLDMGYEQYF
D: TRBD2; size: -; J: TRBJ2-2; length: 17; V: TRBV9; DNA: TGTGCCAGCAGCGTAGAAGGCGGGAGCTTAAACACCGGGGAGCTGTTTTTT; CDR3: CASSVEGGSLNTGELFF
D: TRBD1; size: -; J: TRBJ1-5; length: 15; V: TRBV19; DNA: TGTGCCAGTAGTATTACGGGACAGGGGTATCAGCCCCAGCATTTT; CDR3: CASSITGQGYQPQHF
D: TRBD1; size: -; J: TRBJ1-3; length: 14; V: TRBV14; DNA: TGTGCCAGCAGCCAAACAGGGGATGGAAACACCATATATTTT; CDR3: CASSQTGDGNTIYF
D: TRBD1; size: -; J: TRBJ1-5; length: 15; V: TRBV19; DNA: TGTGCCAGTAGTCTATCCGGGACAGCTCAAGAGCCCCAGCATTTT; CDR3: CASSLSGTAQEPQHF
D: -; size: -; J: TRBJ1-4; length: 15; V: TRBV4-2; DNA: TGTGCCAGCAGCTCACGAGGGGAAACTAATGAAAAACTGTTTTTT; CDR3: CASSSRGETNEKLFF
D: TRBD1; size: -; J: TRBJ1-1; length: 14; V: TRBV5-4; DNA: TGTGCCAGCAGCTGGGGACAGGCTAACACTGAAGCTTTCTTT; CDR3: CASSWGQANTEAFF